The 6 T cell receptor beta chains below were found in one sample sequenced in a study of spatial heterogeneity in lung cancer. As to time point: sample taken at primary tumor resection. General study results and limits: Tumors with more nonsynonymous mutations had more expanded intratumoral alpha and beta TCRs.

The antigens for these receptors are not known. Using its own MiXCR run on the 5' RACE reads, TCRdb lists one record per CDR3 protein. The sample carries about 13,000 distinct CDR3 sequences, 5.1% recorded once. Specimen: lung tumor tissue, collected at surgery. The receptors come from a male donor with early-stage non-small cell lung cancer.

By frequency in the sample, this clonotype is medium-sized (0.01 to 0.1%). This beta chain is an unintended read in a library built for alpha chains; its size means little. Here the CDR3 DNA reads TGTGCCAGCAGCCGTTCCGGAGTATATAATTCACCCCTCCACTTT. It encodes CASSRSGVYNSPLHF. V gene TRBV7-2 combines with J gene TRBJ1-6; D unclear. The CDR3 runs to 15 residues. The V end lost 5 bases, the J end lost 4 bases, and 12 bases lay between the germline ends. Germline lookup yields CDR1 SGHTA and CDR2 FQGNSA.

This clonotype appeared many times. The size of this beta chain means little, since it is a stray read in a library made for alpha chains. The chain has TRBV7-6 and TRBJ2-7; 10 bases are a match to TRBD1. In germline, CDR1 is SGHVS, CDR2 FNYEAQ. CDR3 size: 19 residues. V dropped 5 bases and J dropped 3; count of bases not matched to a gene: 19. The CDR3 DNA reads TGTGCCAGCAGCCGAATCCCTCCAGGCGGGACAGGGGAGGGCTACGAGCAGTACTTC. It specifies CASSRIPPGGTGEGYEQYF. Looking up the rest from reference TRBV7-6 and TRBJ2-7 gives the full variable domain: GAGVSQSPRYKVTKRGQDVALRCDPISGHVSLYWYRQALGQGPEFLTYFNYEAQQDKSGLPNDRFSAERPEGSISTLTIQRTEQRDSAMYRCASSRIPPGGTGEGYEQYFGPGTRLTVT.

At least ten counts were recorded for this clonotype. Within a library made for alpha chains, this beta chain is off target, and its count is uninformative. V gene TRBV10-3 combines with J gene TRBJ1-2; TRBD1 might be the D (5 bases). Germline V lookup: CDR1 ENHRY, CDR2 SYGVKD. The V end was cut by 0 bases, the J end by 8 bases, with 13 bases between. The CDR3 length is 14 residues. In DNA form, the CDR3 reads TGTGCCATCAGTGAGTCGGCGGGACCTGGCGGCTACACCTTC. This gives the protein CAISESAGPGGYTF.

This clonotype has at least ten counts. Within a library made for alpha chains, this beta chain is off target, and its count is uninformative. V gene TRBV9 combines with J gene TRBJ1-3; D call uncertain. Per the germline V gene, CDR1 is SGDLS and CDR2 is YYNGEE. V lost 0 bases, J lost 0 bases, and 13 bases lay in between. The CDR3 runs to 17 residues. CDR3 sequence: CASSVDALGSSGNTIYF. CDR3 coding DNA: TGTGCCAGCAGCGTAGATGCTTTGGGGAGCTCTGGAAACACCATATATTTT.

Comment on this clonotype: Because this beta chain is a stray read in a library intended to capture alpha chains, its abundance should not be given much weight. The CDR3 DNA is TGTGCCAGCAGCCCCGGGGAAAGGTGGAACACCATATATTTT. Its translation: CASSPGERWNTIYF. The V and J genes are TRBV14 and TRBJ1-3; the D is unclear. The ends were cut back, 4 bases at V and 7 bases at J, with 14 bases in the middle. This CDR3 has 14 amino acids. Germline V gene data show CDR1 as SGHDN and CDR2 as FVKESK.

This clonotype was seen repeatedly, ten times or more. As an off-target read in a library built for alpha chains, this beta chain has a frequency of little significance. J is TRBJ2-7 and V is TRBV7-9; D gene uncertain. The CDR3 totals 13 residues. The V end was cut by 5 bases, the J end by 2 bases, with 10 bases between. The germline V gene encodes CDR1 SEHNR and CDR2 FQNEAQ (reference sequence). CDR3 amino acids: CASSPSGPYEQYF. The CDR3 coding sequence is TGTGCCAGCAGCCCCTCCGGTCCCTACGAGCAGTACTTC.